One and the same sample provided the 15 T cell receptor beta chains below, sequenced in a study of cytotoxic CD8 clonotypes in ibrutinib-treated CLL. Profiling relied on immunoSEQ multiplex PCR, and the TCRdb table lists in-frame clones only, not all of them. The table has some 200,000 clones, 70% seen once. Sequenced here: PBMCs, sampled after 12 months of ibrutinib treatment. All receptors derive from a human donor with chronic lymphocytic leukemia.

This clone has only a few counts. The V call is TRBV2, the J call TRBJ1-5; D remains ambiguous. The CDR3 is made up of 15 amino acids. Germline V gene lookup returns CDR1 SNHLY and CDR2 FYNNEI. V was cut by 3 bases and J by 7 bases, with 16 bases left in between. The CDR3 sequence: CASSDGGRVRQPQHF. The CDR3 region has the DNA TGTGCCAGCAGTGACGGTGGCCGCGTGAGACAGCCCCAGCATTTT.

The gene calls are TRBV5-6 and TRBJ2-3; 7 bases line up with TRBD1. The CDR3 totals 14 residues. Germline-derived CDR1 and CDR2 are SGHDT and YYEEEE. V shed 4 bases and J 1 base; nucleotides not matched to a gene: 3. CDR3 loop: CASSRQGGTDTQYF. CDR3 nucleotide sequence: TGTGCCAGCAGCCGCCAGGGGGGCACAGATACGCAGTATTTT.

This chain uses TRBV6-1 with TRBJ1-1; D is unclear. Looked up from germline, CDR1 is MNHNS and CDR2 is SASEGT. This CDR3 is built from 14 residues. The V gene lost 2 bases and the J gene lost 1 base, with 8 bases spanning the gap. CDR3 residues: CASSEPWGNTEAFF. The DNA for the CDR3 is TGTGCCAGCAGTGAACCCTGGGGGAACACTGAAGCTTTCTTT.

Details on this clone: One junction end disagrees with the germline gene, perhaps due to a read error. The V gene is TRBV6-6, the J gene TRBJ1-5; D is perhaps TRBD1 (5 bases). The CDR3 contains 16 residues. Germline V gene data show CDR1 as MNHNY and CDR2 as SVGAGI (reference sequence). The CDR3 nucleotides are TGTGCCAGCAGTTACGTCTCAGGGACCAGCAGTCAGCCCCAGCATTTT. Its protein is CASSYVSGTSSQPQHF.

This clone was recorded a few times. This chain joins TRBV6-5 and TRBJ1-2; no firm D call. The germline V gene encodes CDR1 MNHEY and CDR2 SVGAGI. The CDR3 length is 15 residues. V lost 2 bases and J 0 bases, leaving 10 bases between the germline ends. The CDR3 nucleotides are TGTGCCAGCAGTTACGATTTGACTACTAACTATGGCTACACCTTC. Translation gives CASSYDLTTNYGYTF.

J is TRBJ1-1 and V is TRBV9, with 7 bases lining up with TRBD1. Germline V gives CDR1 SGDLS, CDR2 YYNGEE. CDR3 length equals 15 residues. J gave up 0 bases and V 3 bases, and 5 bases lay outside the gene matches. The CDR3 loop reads CASSASQGVNTEAFF. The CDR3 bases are TGTGCCAGCAGCGCATCCCAGGGGGTGAACACTGAAGCTTTCTTT.

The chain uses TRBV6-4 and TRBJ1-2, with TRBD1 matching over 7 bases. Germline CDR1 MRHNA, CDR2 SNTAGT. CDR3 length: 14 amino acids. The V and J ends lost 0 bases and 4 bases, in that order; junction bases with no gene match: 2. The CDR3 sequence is CASSDSGQFYGYTF. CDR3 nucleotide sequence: TGTGCCAGCAGTGACTCGGGACAGTTCTATGGCTACACCTTC.

The CDR3 DNA reads TGCGCCAGCAGCTCCCTCCCCGGGAGCAATGGCTACACCTTC. Translated: CASSSLPGSNGYTF. The chain is built from TRBV5-1 and TRBJ1-2; D is undetermined. The CDR3 spans 14 residues. The germline V gene has CDR1 SGHRS and CDR2 YFSETQ. Trimming left V 3 bases short and J 6 bases short, with 15 bases between.

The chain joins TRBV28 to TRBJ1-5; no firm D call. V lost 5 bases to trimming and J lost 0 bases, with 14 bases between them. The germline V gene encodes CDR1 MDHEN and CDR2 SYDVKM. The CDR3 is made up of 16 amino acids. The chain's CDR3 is CASSQRRRASNQPQHF. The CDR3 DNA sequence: TGTGCCAGCAGTCAGAGAAGACGGGCTAGCAATCAGCCCCAGCATTTT.

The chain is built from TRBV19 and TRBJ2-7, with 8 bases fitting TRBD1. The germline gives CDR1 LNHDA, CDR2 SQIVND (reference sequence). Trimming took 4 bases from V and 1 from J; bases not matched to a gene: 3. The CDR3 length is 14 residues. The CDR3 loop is CASSTDRVSYEQYF. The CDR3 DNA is TGTGCCAGTAGTACGGACAGGGTTTCCTACGAGCAGTACTTC.

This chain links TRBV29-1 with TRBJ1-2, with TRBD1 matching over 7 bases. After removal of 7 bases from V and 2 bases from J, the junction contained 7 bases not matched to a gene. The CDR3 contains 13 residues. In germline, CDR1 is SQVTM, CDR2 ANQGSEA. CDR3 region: CSGLTGRNYGYTF. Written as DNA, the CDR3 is TGCAGCGGGCTGACAGGGAGAAACTATGGCTACACCTTC.

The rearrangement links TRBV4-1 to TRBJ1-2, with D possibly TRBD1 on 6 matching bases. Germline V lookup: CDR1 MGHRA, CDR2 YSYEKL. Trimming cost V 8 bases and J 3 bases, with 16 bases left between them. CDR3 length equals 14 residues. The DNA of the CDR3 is TGCGCCAGCGGACTACAGGGTATTGACTATGGCTACACCTTC. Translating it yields CASGLQGIDYGYTF.

CDR3 DNA: TGTGCCACCAGCAGAGAGGCTAGCGGGAGTTGGACAGATACGCAGTATTTT. Its translation: CATSREASGSWTDTQYF. The chain carries TRBV15 and TRBJ2-3, with 10 bases fitting TRBD2. The CDR3 sequence is 17 residues long. The germline V gene encodes CDR1 LNHNV and CDR2 YYDKDF (reference sequence). Germline trimming cut 0 bases from V and 3 bases from J; bases unmatched to any gene: 6.

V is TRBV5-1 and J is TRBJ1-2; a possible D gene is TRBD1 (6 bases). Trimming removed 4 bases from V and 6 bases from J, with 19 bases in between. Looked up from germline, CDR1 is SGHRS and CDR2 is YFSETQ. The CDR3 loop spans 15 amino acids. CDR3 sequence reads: CASSDWTEDPDGYTF. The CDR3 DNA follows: TGCGCCAGCAGCGATTGGACAGAGGATCCCGATGGCTACACCTTC.

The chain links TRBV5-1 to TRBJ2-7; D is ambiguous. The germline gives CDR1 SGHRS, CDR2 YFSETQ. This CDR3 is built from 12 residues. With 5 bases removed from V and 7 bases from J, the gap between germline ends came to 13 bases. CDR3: CASSYTDEEQYF. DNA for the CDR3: TGCGCCAGCAGTTACACAGATGAGGAGCAGTACTTC.